This TCR beta chain was recovered during a study of STAT3 mutations in large granular lymphocyte leukemia (dated by TCRdb to between 2018 and 2021). Regarding the study in general: In roughly half of the longitudinally sequenced T-LGLL patients, canonical activating STAT3 mutations were detected. Patients with T-cell large granular lymphocyte leukemia underwent serial deep sequencing of TCRbeta CDR3 and STAT3 to reconstruct clonal hierarchy and dynamics. Over half of the T-LGLL patients were given one or more immunosuppressive therapy regimens, and approximately 36% of the treated patients had a hematologic response. From an initial cohort of roughly 190 LGL patients, about 17 representative T-LGLL cases were picked for longitudinal TCRbeta and STAT3 sequencing. As controls within the study, a couple of patients with natural killer LGL leukemia were also sequenced longitudinally. Patients were sequenced at 4 time points on average, with the number of samplings per patient ranging from 2 to 8.

As to this clone: Its antigen remains undetermined. The sample holds no much larger clone one base away, and base qualities are not on file.

Results and caveats for the whole study, not just this receptor: At least one immunodominant TCRbeta clonotype was identified in every T-LGLL patient, and multiple immunodominant subclonotypes were identified in about half of the T-LGLL patients. The linking of therapy response to changes in TCR clonal burden was complicated by variable intervals between samplings and differing treatment regimens. Because no samples were available when a clone first appeared, clonal expansion was inferred from samplings taken at other points. Persisting codominant clonotypes in some patients meant a small but highly pathogenic clone may have been missed. In 6 of 18 patients, TCR clonotype switching occurred after therapy, and every newly emerging clone was STAT3 wild type. In several patients, dominant TCR clone burden exceeded STAT3 mutant burden, suggesting STAT3 mutation arose secondarily within a pre-expanded clone.

DNA was extracted from blood mononuclear cells, with the same DNA used for both TCR and STAT3 sequencing. Via the germline V gene, CDR1 is ENHRY and CDR2 SYGVKD. Counted from cysteine to phenylalanine, this CDR3 has 17 amino acids. The entry retains the CDR3 DNA only, 51 bases that are in frame from base 1. Trimmed from V: 3 bases; trimmed from J: 1 base; junction bases lacking a gene match: 10. An Illumina MiSeq was used to sequence the TCRbeta libraries, yielding an average of around 40,000 productive templates per sample. The immunoSEQ assay, which uses multiplex PCR amplification, was used to generate TCRbeta CDR3 libraries. In the authors' own workflow: Following a previously defined approach, repertoire diversity was calculated, and values close to 0 point to extremely monoclonal samples. TCRdb holds this immuneACCESS table with in-frame rearrangements only. Some clones are missing; in checked studies, unresolved V genes explain under half, and the rest has no known cause. V and J calls and clone size come straight from that table; D and trimming were deduced from the DNA. This sample has about 5,700 clones in its table, and 77% of those were observed once. Roughly 82% of the sample goes to the ten largest clones.

The chain couples TRBV10-3 to TRBJ2-7, and TRBD1 aligns with 9 junction nucleotides. The sequenced material came from peripheral blood mononuclear cells. This sequence originates from a man aged 40-55 years with T-cell large granular lymphocyte leukemia. Some clones in this sample may be carry-over from other donors' samples. The age is the age at diagnosis. The CDR3 protein: CAISDRDRVPPSYEQYF. Here is the DNA: TGTGCCATCAGTGACCGGGACAGGGTGCCCCCTTCCTACGAGCAGTACTTC.